This passage covers 10 T cell receptor beta chains from one sample sequenced in a study of molecular identifiers for immune sequencing clone quantification. TCRdb re-analysed the PCR reads in MiXCR, keeping a single row per CDR3 protein. The data show some 97,000 distinct CDR3 sequences, less than 25% seen once. What was sequenced was naive CD8+ T cells from blood, with Jurkat cell RNA spiked in. Subset indicated: FACS-sorted CD8+CD4-CCR7+CD45RA+ naive T cells. The receptors here all came from a human donor in good health. Some libraries in this study had Jurkat cell RNA spiked in.

This clonotype was seen repeatedly, ten times or more. V and J are TRBV7-3 and TRBJ1-4; TRBD1 agrees at 10 bases. The CDR3 is 16 amino acids. V was clipped by 5 bases and J by 3 bases; unmatched bases: 6. Germline loops: CDR1 SGHTA, CDR2 FQGTGA. The CDR3 protein is CASSLYGQGANEKLFF. As DNA, the CDR3 is TGTGCCAGCAGCCTATACGGACAGGGGGCTAATGAAAAACTGTTTTTT.

This clonotype was observed at least ten times. This rearrangement joins TRBV27 to TRBJ2-2; no clear D. The CDR3 consists of 12 residues. Between the trimmed V and J ends, which lost 3 bases and 7 bases, there was a span of 6 bases. The germline V gene encodes CDR1 MNHEY and CDR2 SMNVEV (reference sequence). Here the CDR3 DNA reads TGTGCCAGCAGTTTGAGAGGCGGGGAGCTGTTTTTT. Protein: CASSLRGGELFF.

The table lists this clonotype with a few counts. The junction and the germline gene differ at one end; a read error may be behind it. This CDR3 is CASSEAAGGYGNEQSF. The CDR3 DNA sequence: TGTGCCAGCAGTGAAGCAGCAGGGGGTTACGGCAATGAGCAGTCCTTC. The chain couples TRBV6-1 to TRBJ2-1, with 7 bases lining up with TRBD1. Germline V gives CDR1 MNHNS, CDR2 SASEGT. CDR3 length: 16 amino acids.

This clonotype was found many times. Its ends do not fully match the called genes, so a read error is possible. The J gene is TRBJ2-7, the V gene TRBV6-6; 10 nucleotides line up with TRBD1. The CDR3 spans 16 residues. Germline V lookup: CDR1 MNHNY, CDR2 SVGAGI (reference sequence). The CDR3 sequence: CASSDSRTGGWDEQYF. CDR3 sequence (DNA): TGTGCCAGCAGTGACTCTAGGACAGGGGGATGGGACGAGCAGTACTTC.

Of note for this clonotype: This sequence may be a read error, since a much larger clone differs from it by one base. This chain joins TRBV19 and TRBJ1-1; D unresolved. Germline V gives CDR1 LNHDA, CDR2 SQIVND (reference sequence). Trimming pared 6 bases from V and 10 bases from J, leaving 24 bases between. This CDR3 contains 15 residues. DNA for the CDR3: TGTGCCAGTAGCACATCGATGGCAGGATTAGGAGGAGCTTTCTTT. Protein: CASSTSMAGLGGAFF.

Concerning this clonotype itself: At one end, the junction sequence differs from germline, possibly due to a read error. V usage is TRBV5-1 and J usage is TRBJ1-5; weak D call: TRBD1 (6 bases). Germline assignment: CDR1 SGHRS and CDR2 YFSETQ. The CDR3 has 14 amino acids. The CDR3 spells CASSLGTGPQHQHF. CDR3 nucleotides: TGCGCCAGCAGCTTGGGAACAGGGCCTCAGCACCAGCATTTT.

This clonotype was seen many times. The chain employs TRBV6-2 or TRBV6-3 and TRBJ2-7; D is unclear. The CDR3 is made up of 14 amino acids. Germline CDR1 MNHEY, CDR2 SVGEGT. V gave up 7 bases and J gave up 4 bases, with 17 bases separating them. The CDR3 nucleotides read TGTGCCAGCAATACACGGAGAGTGAGTTACGAGCAGTACTTC. Amino acids: CASNTRRVSYEQYF.

This clonotype has ten or more counts. The chain joins TRBV5-1 to TRBJ2-7; D may be TRBD2 (6 bases). V shed 0 bases and J shed 5 bases, with 15 bases lying between them. In germline, CDR1 is SGHRS, CDR2 YFSETQ. The CDR3 has 15 amino acids. CDR3 bases: TGCGCCAGCAGCTTGGGGGGACTGGCTCGAGACGAGCAGTACTTC. Protein: CASSLGGLARDEQYF.

This clonotype was counted many times. V usage is TRBV7-2 and J usage is TRBJ2-7; the match to TRBD1 covers 8 bases. V dropped 5 bases and J dropped 3; count of bases not matched to a gene: 6. The CDR3 contains 14 residues. The germline V gene has CDR1 SGHTA and CDR2 FQGNSA. The CDR3 DNA reads as TGTGCCAGCAGCCAACCGGACAGGGACTACGAGCAGTACTTC. Encoded protein: CASSQPDRDYEQYF.

The rearrangement joins TRBV13 to TRBJ2-1, with a tentative D call TRBD1 (6 bases). The germline CDR1 and CDR2 sequences are PRHDT and FYEKMQ (reference sequence). This CDR3 region has 16 residues. V dropped 4 bases and J dropped 5 bases, with 18 bases sitting between them. DNA for the CDR3: TGTGCCAGCAGCTCCCTGATCCAGGGGAGTCACAATGAGCAGTTCTTC. It yields the protein CASSSLIQGSHNEQFF.